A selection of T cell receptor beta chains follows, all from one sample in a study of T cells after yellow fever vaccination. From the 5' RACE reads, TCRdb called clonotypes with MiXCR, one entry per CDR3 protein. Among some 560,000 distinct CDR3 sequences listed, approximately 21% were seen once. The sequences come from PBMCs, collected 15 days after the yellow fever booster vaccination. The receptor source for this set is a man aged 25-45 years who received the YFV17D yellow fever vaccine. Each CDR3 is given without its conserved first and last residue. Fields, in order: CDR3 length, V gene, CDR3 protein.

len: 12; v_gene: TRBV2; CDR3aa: ASRRTEASYEQY
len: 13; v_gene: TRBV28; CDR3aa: ASSFAGFGGGELF
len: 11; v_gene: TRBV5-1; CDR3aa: ASTGTNSYEQY
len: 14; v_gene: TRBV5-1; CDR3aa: ASSRLAAWLYNEQF
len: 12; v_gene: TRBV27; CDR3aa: ASSLEASGNEQF
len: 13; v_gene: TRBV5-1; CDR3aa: ASSIRTVLGTEAF
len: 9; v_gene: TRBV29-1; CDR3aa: SVAGGNEQF
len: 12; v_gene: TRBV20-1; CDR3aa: SAIRAEGRNEQF
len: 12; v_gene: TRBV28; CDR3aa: ASSFSGAANELY
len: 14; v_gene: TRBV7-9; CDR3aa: ASSFITSGSSNEQF
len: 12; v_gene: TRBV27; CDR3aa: ASSTAGTASGYT
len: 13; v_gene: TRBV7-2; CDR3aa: ASSLSRGSTDTQY
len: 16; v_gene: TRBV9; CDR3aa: ASSVDTGGLAITDTQY